This T cell receptor (beta chain) was documented in a study of graft-versus-host responses after intestinal transplantation. Overall study context: Transplant recipients had multivisceral, liver-intestinal, or isolated intestinal grafts.

The CDR3 is 14 amino acids. CDR1 and CDR2 (germline): MGHRA, YSYEKL. Trimming stripped 4 bases from V and 6 bases from J, with 16 bases between. The study's findings and limits: Investigators detected GvH clones in recipient marrow, with some emerging earlier in ileum or blood.

In regard to this clone: Antigen specificity is unknown.

Assay: immunoSEQ multiplex PCR; the TCRdb copy retains only in-frame clones and omits some. The sample yields 75,000 to 100,000 clones, more than 80% seen once. This receptor was identified in a human patient who received an intestinal transplant, so some T cells may come from the graft donor. Here the sequenced sample was PBMCs, taken 450 to 460 days after intestinal transplant. The chain couples TRBV4-1 to TRBJ2-7, with TRBD2 as a possible D gene (5 bases). CDR3 region: CASSPTGSWGEQYF. CDR3 in DNA: TGCGCCAGCAGCCCGACGGGGTCCTGGGGCGAGCAGTACTTC.